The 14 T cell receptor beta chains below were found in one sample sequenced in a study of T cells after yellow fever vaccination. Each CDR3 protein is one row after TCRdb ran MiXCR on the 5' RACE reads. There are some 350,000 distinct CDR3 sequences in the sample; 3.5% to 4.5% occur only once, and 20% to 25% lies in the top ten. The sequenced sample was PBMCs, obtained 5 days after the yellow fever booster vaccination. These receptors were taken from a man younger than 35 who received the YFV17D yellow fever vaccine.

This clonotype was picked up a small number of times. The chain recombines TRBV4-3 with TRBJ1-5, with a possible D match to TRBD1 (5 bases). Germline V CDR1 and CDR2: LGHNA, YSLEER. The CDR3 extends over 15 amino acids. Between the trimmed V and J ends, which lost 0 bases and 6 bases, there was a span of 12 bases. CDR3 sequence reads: CASSQDGQGAQPQHF. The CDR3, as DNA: TGCGCCAGCAGCCAAGACGGGCAGGGAGCTCAGCCCCAGCATTTT.

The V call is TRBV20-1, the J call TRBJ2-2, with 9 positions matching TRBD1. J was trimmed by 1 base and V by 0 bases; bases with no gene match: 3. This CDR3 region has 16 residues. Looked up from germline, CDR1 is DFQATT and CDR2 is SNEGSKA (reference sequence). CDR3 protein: CSARDRTGVNTGELFF. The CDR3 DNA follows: TGCAGTGCTAGAGATCGGACAGGGGTGAACACCGGGGAGCTGTTTTTT.

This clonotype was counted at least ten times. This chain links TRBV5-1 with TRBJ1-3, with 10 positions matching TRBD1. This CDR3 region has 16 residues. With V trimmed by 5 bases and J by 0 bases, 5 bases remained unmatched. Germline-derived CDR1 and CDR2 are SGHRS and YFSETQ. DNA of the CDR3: TGCGCCAGCAGTCCCGGGACAGGGGACTCTGGAAACACCATATATTTT. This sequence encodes CASSPGTGDSGNTIYF.

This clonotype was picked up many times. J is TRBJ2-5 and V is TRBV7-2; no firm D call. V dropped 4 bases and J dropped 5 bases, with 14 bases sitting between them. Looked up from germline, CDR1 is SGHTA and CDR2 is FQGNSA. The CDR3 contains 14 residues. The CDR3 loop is CASSSLGLGETQYF. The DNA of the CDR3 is TGTGCCAGCAGCTCCCTCGGGCTGGGGGAGACCCAGTACTTC.

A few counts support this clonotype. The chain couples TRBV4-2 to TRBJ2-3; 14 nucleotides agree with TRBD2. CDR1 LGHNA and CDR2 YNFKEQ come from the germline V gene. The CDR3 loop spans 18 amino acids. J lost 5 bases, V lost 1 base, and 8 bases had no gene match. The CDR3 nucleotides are TGTGCCAGCAGCCAAGGGGTCGGGACTAGCGGGGGTTTAGATACGCAGTATTTT. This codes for CASSQGVGTSGGLDTQYF.

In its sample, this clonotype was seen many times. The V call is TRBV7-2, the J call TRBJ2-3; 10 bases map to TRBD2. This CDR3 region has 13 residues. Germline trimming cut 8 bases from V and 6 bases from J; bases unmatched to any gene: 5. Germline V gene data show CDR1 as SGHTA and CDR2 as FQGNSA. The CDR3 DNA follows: TGTGCCAGCGAGCGGGGGGGCCTTGATACGCAGTATTTT. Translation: CASERGGLDTQYF.

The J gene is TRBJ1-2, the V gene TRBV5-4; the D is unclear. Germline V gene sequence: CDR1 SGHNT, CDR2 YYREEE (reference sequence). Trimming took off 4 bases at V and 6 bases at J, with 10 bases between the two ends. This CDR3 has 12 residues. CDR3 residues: CASSRGLNGYTF. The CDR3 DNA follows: TGTGCCAGCAGCCGAGGACTGAATGGCTACACCTTC.

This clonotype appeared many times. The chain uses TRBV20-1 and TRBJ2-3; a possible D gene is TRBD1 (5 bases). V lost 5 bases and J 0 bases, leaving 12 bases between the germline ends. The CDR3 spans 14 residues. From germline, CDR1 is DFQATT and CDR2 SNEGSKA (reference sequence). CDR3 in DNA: TGCAGTGCTGTAGAAGGGGCGAGCACAGATACGCAGTATTTT. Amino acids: CSAVEGASTDTQYF.

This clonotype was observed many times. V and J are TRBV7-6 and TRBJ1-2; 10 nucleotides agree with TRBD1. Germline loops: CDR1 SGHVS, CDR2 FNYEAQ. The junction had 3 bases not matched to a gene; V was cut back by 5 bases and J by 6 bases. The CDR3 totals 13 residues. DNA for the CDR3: TGTGCCAGCAGCCCCGGACAGGGGGATGGCTACACCTTC. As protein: CASSPGQGDGYTF.

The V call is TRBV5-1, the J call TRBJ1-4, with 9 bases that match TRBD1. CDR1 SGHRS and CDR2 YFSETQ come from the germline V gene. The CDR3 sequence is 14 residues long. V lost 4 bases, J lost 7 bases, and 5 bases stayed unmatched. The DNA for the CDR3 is TGCGCCAGCAGCCCCGGGACAGGGACTGAAAAACTGTTTTTT. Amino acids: CASSPGTGTEKLFF.

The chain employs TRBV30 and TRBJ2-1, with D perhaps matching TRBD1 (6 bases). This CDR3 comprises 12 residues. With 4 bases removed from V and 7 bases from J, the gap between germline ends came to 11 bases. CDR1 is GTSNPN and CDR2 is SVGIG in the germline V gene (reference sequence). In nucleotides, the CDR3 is TGTGCCTGGACTGGGGGCCAGAATGAGCAGTTCTTC. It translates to CAWTGGQNEQFF.

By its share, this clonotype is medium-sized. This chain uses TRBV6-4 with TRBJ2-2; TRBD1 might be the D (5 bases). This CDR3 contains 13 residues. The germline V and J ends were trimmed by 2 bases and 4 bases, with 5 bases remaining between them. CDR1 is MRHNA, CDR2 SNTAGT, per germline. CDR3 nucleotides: TGTGCCAGCAGTGACAGGGGCACCGGGGAGCTGTTTTTT. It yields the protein CASSDRGTGELFF.

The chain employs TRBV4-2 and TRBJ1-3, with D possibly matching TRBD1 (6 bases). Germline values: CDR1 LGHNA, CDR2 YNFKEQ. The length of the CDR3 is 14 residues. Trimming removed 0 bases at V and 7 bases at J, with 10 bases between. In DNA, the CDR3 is TGTGCCAGCAGCCAAGAGGCGGGGGCCAACACCATATATTTT. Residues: CASSQEAGANTIYF.

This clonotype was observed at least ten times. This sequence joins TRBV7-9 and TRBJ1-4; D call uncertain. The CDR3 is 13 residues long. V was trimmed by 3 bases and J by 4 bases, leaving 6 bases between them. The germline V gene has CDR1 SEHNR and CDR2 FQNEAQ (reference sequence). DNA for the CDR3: TGTGCCAGCAGCTTTCAGCTTAATGAAAAACTGTTTTTT. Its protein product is CASSFQLNEKLFF.